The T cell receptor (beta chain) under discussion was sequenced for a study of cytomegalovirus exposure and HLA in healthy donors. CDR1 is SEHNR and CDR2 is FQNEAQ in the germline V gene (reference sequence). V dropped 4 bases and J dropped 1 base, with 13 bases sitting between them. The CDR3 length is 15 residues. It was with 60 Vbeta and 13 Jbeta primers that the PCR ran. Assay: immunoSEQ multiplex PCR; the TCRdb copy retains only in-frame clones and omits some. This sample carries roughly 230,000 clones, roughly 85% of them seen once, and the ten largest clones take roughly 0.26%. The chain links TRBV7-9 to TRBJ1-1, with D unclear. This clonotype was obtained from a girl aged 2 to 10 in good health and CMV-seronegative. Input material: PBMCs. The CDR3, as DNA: TGTGCCAGCAGCTCCTTAGTCGGGGAGAACACTGAAGCTTTCTTT. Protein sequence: CASSSLVGENTEAFF.